The text below deals with one T cell receptor (beta chain). Antigen unknown. These data belong to a study of T cell clones after liver transplantation. Trimming took 8 bases from V and 0 from J, leaving 13 bases between them. This CDR3 region has 15 residues. The V gene's germline CDR1 is MNHEY and CDR2 SMNVEV (reference sequence). Study-level results: Conclusions were preliminary, with small, heterogeneous patient groups.

Some clones are missing from TCRdb's copy, which holds only in-frame ones; the method was immunoSEQ multiplex PCR. The sample has thousands of clones; around three quarters are singletons. The sample was CD8+ T cells from blood, taken 24 months after liver transplant. The J gene is TRBJ2-2, the V gene TRBV27; tentative D call: TRBD2 (6 bases). The clonotype comes from a human patient who received a liver transplant. Part of the T cell pool may stem from the graft donor. CDR3 coding DNA: TGTGCCAGCGTCCCCGGGGGAGCGAACACCGGGGAGCTGTTTTTT. Translated, it gives CASVPGGANTGELFF.